This entry lists 29 T cell receptor beta chains sequenced from one sample in a study of identical twins' blood T cells. TCRdb redid the calling of the 5' RACE reads with MiXCR, one entry per CDR3 protein. The data contain 350,000 to 400,000 distinct CDR3 sequences, approximately 30% of them singletons. Sequenced input: PBMCs. The source is a woman aged 18 to 49 in good health.

The V call is TRBV20-1, the J call TRBJ1-2, with D possibly TRBD1 on 5 matching bases. Between the trimmed V and J ends, which lost 5 bases and 5 bases, there was a span of 21 bases. Germline CDR1 reads DFQATT; CDR2 reads SNEGSKA (reference sequence). This CDR3 contains 15 residues. CDR3 loop: CSAWDLLLEGYGYTF. CDR3 nucleotides: TGCAGTGCTTGGGACCTATTATTGGAGGGTTATGGCTACACCTTC.

This chain links TRBV9 with TRBJ2-1, with D possibly matching TRBD2 (6 bases). The germline gives CDR1 SGDLS, CDR2 YYNGEE. V lost 4 bases and J 0 bases, leaving 14 bases between the germline ends. This CDR3 region has 16 residues. CDR3 sequence: CASSPSTGSSYNEQFF. Written as DNA, the CDR3 is TGTGCCAGCAGCCCATCAACCGGGAGCTCCTACAATGAGCAGTTCTTC.

In its sample, this clonotype was seen a few times. This sequence joins TRBV14 and TRBJ1-2; D is uncertain. CDR1 SGHDN and CDR2 FVKESK come from the germline V gene. This CDR3 contains 13 residues. Between the trimmed V and J ends, which lost 1 base and 4 bases, there was a span of 7 bases. This chain's CDR3 is CASSQATSYGYTF. As DNA, the CDR3 is TGTGCCAGCAGCCAAGCCACCAGCTATGGCTACACCTTC.

This clonotype was seen a few times. The gene calls are TRBV5-1 and TRBJ2-1; TRBD2 aligns across 9 bases. CDR1 and CDR2 from the germline V gene are SGHRS and YFSETQ. The CDR3 consists of 19 residues. V shed 4 bases, J shed 0 bases, and the junction held 14 bases outside the gene matches. CDR3 in amino acids: CASSLPVLAGQSSYNEQFF. The CDR3 DNA reads as TGCGCCAGCAGCCTTCCGGTCCTAGCGGGGCAGAGCTCCTACAATGAGCAGTTCTTC.

This chain joins TRBV5-1 and TRBJ2-7; the D is unclear. Germline V gene sequence: CDR1 SGHRS, CDR2 YFSETQ. Trimming stripped 7 bases from V and 3 bases from J, with 17 bases between. The CDR3 has 14 amino acids. The CDR3 loop reads CASAPSDWSYEQYF. The CDR3 DNA sequence: TGCGCCAGCGCCCCTTCCGATTGGAGCTACGAGCAGTACTTC.

The sample holds a few counts of this clonotype. The chain links TRBV19 to TRBJ2-3; weak D call: TRBD2 (6 bases). The germline gives CDR1 LNHDA, CDR2 SQIVND (reference sequence). The CDR3 is 13 amino acids. Trimming pared 7 bases from V and 6 bases from J, leaving 14 bases between. This CDR3 reads CASKEGTVDTQYF. The CDR3 nucleotides read TGTGCCAGTAAGGAGGGTACAGTGGATACGCAGTATTTT. The full variable domain, in which reference TRBV19 and TRBJ2-3 provide the parts outside the CDR3, is DGGITQSPKYLFRKEGQNVTLSCEQNLNHDAMYWYRQDPGQGLRLIYYSQIVNDFQKGDIAEGYSVSREKKESFPLTVTSAQKNPTAFYLCASKEGTVDTQYFGPGTRLTVL.

This clonotype has only a few counts. In DNA, the CDR3 is TGTGCCAGTAGTATAGATCGTGGGCAGCCCCAGCATTTT. Translated: CASSIDRGQPQHF. The chain recombines TRBV19 with TRBJ1-5; the D is unclear. The germline V gene encodes CDR1 LNHDA and CDR2 SQIVND (reference sequence). With 0 bases removed from V and 7 bases from J, the gap between germline ends came to 7 bases. The CDR3 consists of 13 residues.

This clonotype was recorded a few times. The chain couples TRBV30 to TRBJ1-1; D call uncertain. The CDR3 loop spans 11 amino acids. With 5 bases removed from V and 1 base from J, the gap between germline ends came to 5 bases. Germline lookup yields CDR1 GTSNPN and CDR2 SVGIG (reference sequence). This chain's CDR3 is CAWDKNTEAFF. CDR3 in DNA: TGTGCCTGGGACAAGAACACTGAAGCTTTCTTT. The variable domain in full, completed from reference TRBV30 and TRBJ1-1, reads SQTIHQWPATLVQPVGSPLSLECTVEGTSNPNLYWYRQAAGRGLQLLFYSVGIGQISSEVPQNLSASRPQDRQFILSSKKLLLSDSGFYLCAWDKNTEAFFGQGTRLTVV.

This clonotype occurred a few times. This chain joins TRBV10-3 and TRBJ1-5; a weak D match, TRBD1 (6 bases). The germline V and J ends were trimmed by 3 bases and 2 bases, with 17 bases remaining between them. CDR3 length: 17 amino acids. From germline, CDR1 is ENHRY and CDR2 SYGVKD. In DNA form, the CDR3 reads TGTGCCATCAGTGACCCGAACGCCAGGGGAGGCAATCAGCCCCAGCATTTT. Translating it yields CAISDPNARGGNQPQHF.

This chain links TRBV7-2 with TRBJ1-2; D may be TRBD1 (6 bases). There are 12 residues in the CDR3. The ends were cut back, 4 bases at V and 8 bases at J, with 11 bases in the middle. Per germline, CDR1 SGHTA and CDR2 FQGNSA. This chain's CDR3 is CASSSGVWGYTF. In nucleotides, the CDR3 is TGTGCCAGCAGCTCAGGGGTGTGGGGCTACACCTTC.

DNA of the CDR3: TGTGCCAGCAGCTTAGGCTACTCTAGCAATCAGCCCCAGCATTTT. This translates into CASSLGYSSNQPQHF. The chain is built from TRBV11-2 and TRBJ1-5, with D unresolved. The CDR3 contains 15 residues. Trimming left V 1 base short and J 0 bases short, with 7 bases between. Germline CDR1 SGHAT, CDR2 FQNNGV.

This clonotype appeared a few times. The chain links TRBV2 to TRBJ1-4; D gene ambiguous. The CDR3 length is 15 residues. V lost 0 bases, J lost 4 bases, and 9 bases lay in between. The germline V gene encodes CDR1 SNHLY and CDR2 FYNNEI. The CDR3 coding sequence is TGTGCCAGCAGTGAAGCGACCAGGTTTAATGAAAAACTGTTTTTT. Translating gives CASSEATRFNEKLFF. Combining the CDR3 with reference TRBV2 and TRBJ1-4 gives the whole variable domain EPEVTQTPSHQVTQMGQEVILRCVPISNHLYFYWYRQILGQKVEFLVSFYNNEISEKSEIFDDQFSVERPDGSNFTLKIRSTKLEDSAMYFCASSEATRFNEKLFFGSGTQLSVL.

The V gene is TRBV29-1, the J gene TRBJ1-4; possibly TRBD1 for D (6 bases). Germline V lookup: CDR1 SQVTM, CDR2 ANQGSEA. CDR3 size: 15 residues. V was clipped by 3 bases and J by 6 bases, with 17 bases between them. The CDR3 DNA sequence: TGCAGCGTTGAGGGGGGCCGGGACGGACATGAAAAACTGTTTTTT. The encoded protein is CSVEGGRDGHEKLFF.

The sample holds a few counts of this clonotype. The CDR3 spells CASRDRANTEAFF. CDR3 sequence (DNA): TGTGCCAGCAGGGATCGAGCGAACACTGAAGCTTTCTTT. V gene TRBV2 combines with J gene TRBJ1-1; D is unresolved. Germline CDR1 reads SNHLY; CDR2 reads FYNNEI. The CDR3 is 13 amino acids. Trimming removed 6 bases from V and 1 base from J, with 9 bases in between.

This chain uses TRBV7-9 with TRBJ2-2, with 7 bases lining up with TRBD1. Trimming at V came to 7 bases and at J to 3 bases, leaving 5 bases not matched to a gene. The CDR3 spans 14 residues. Germline V gene lookup returns CDR1 SEHNR and CDR2 FQNEAQ (reference sequence). CDR3 protein: CASNRQGDTGELFF. In DNA form, the CDR3 reads TGTGCCAGCAACCGACAGGGAGACACCGGGGAGCTGTTTTTT.

This clonotype came up a few times. The V gene is TRBV30, the J gene TRBJ1-5; possible D gene TRBD1, 5 bases. In germline, CDR1 is GTSNPN, CDR2 SVGIG (reference sequence). The ends were cut back, 0 bases at V and 6 bases at J, with 12 bases in the middle. The CDR3 contains 14 residues. The CDR3 bases are TGTGCCTGGAGTGTAAACAGTGACAGTCAGCCCCAGCATTTT. Its protein product is CAWSVNSDSQPQHF.

This clonotype showed up just a few times. V and J are TRBV7-9 and TRBJ1-5; D is uncertain. The germline gives CDR1 SEHNR, CDR2 FQNEAQ (reference sequence). Trimming took off 1 base at V and 7 bases at J, with 5 bases between the two ends. The CDR3 sequence is 12 residues long. DNA for the CDR3: TGTGCCAGCAGCTTAGATATCCAGCCCCAGCATTTT. Protein: CASSLDIQPQHF.

The chain joins TRBV6-4 to TRBJ2-3; 7 nucleotides match TRBD2. This CDR3 spans 14 amino acids. Trimming took 3 bases from V and 0 from J; bases not matched to a gene: 0. In germline, CDR1 is MRHNA, CDR2 SNTAGT. The CDR3 nucleotides are TGTGCCAGCAGTGAGGGGGGGAGCACAGATACGCAGTATTTT. It codes for CASSEGGSTDTQYF.

The chain links TRBV20-1 to TRBJ2-3, with 11 bases identical to TRBD2. Losses at the gene ends were 3 bases for V and 2 bases for J; bases not matched to a gene: 4. The CDR3 spans 15 residues. Germline-derived CDR1 and CDR2 are DFQATT and SNEGSKA (reference sequence). The CDR3 loop reads CSASRLAGTTDTQYF. Written as DNA, the CDR3 is TGCAGTGCTAGTCGACTAGCGGGGACCACAGATACGCAGTATTTT.

This clonotype was seen a few times. CDR3 loop: CASKAESSYNEQFF. CDR3 DNA: TGTGCCAGCAAGGCGGAGAGCTCCTACAATGAGCAGTTCTTC. The rearrangement uses TRBV6-5 and TRBJ2-1, with D unclear. The ends were cut back, 7 bases at V and 0 bases at J, with 10 bases in the middle. CDR1 MNHEY and CDR2 SVGAGI come from the germline V gene. This CDR3 contains 14 residues.

V is TRBV3-1 and J is TRBJ2-2, with 12 bases fitting TRBD2. The V gene end was trimmed by 6 bases and the J gene end by 3 bases; junction bases not matched to a gene: 11. The germline V gene has CDR1 LGHDT and CDR2 YNNKEL (reference sequence). The CDR3 runs to 18 residues. The CDR3 DNA follows: TGTGCCAGCAGTAAGAATACCGGGACTAGCGGGCACACCGGGGAGCTGTTTTTT. Amino acid sequence: CASSKNTGTSGHTGELFF.

A remark on this clonotype: One end of the junction is discordant with germline, which a read error may explain. The chain recombines TRBV5-1 with TRBJ2-2, with D possibly being TRBD2 (6 bases). Germline-derived CDR1 and CDR2 are SGHRS and YFSETQ. The CDR3 loop spans 14 amino acids. CDR3 sequence (DNA): TGCGCCGGCAGCTTCCGGAGGGACACCGGGGAGCTGTTTTTT. This sequence encodes CAGSFRRDTGELFF.

The chain joins TRBV10-1 to TRBJ1-2; D perhaps matches TRBD1 (5 bases). Per the germline V gene, CDR1 is WNHNN and CDR2 is SYGVQD (reference sequence). The germline V and J ends were trimmed by 2 bases and 5 bases, with 9 bases remaining between them. This CDR3 is built from 13 residues. CDR3 nucleotide sequence: TGCGCCAGCAGTGAGGGGGGGTCGTATGGCTACACCTTC. Protein product: CASSEGGSYGYTF.

This clonotype turned up a few times. The rearrangement uses TRBV19 and TRBJ1-5; possible D gene TRBD1, 6 bases. V gave up 5 bases and J gave up 3 bases, with 17 bases separating them. The germline V gene has CDR1 LNHDA and CDR2 SQIVND (reference sequence). This CDR3 has 16 residues. This chain's CDR3 is CASSPHAGTPNQPQHF. Here the CDR3 DNA reads TGTGCCAGTAGTCCCCACGCCGGGACACCCAATCAGCCCCAGCATTTT.

The V call is TRBV11-2, the J call TRBJ1-6; TRBD1 is a possible D gene (5 bases). This CDR3 has 15 residues. Trimming stripped 8 bases from V and 9 bases from J, with 20 bases between. Germline assignment: CDR1 SGHAT and CDR2 FQNNGV. CDR3 sequence: CASDRGTFLGSPLHF. CDR3 nucleotide sequence: TGTGCCAGCGACAGAGGGACCTTTCTAGGTTCACCCCTCCACTTT.

This clonotype was seen at least ten times. This chain links TRBV2 with TRBJ2-5, with D maybe TRBD1 (6 bases). CDR3 length: 15 amino acids. V gave up 5 bases and J gave up 2 bases, with 15 bases separating them. Germline V gene data show CDR1 as SNHLY and CDR2 as FYNNEI. In DNA, the CDR3 is TGTGCCAGCAGTCTATTCAGGGGCCCTCAAGAGACCCAGTACTTC. This sequence encodes CASSLFRGPQETQYF.

V usage is TRBV5-1 and J usage is TRBJ2-7, with unresolved D. The V and J ends lost 1 base and 7 bases respectively, with 15 bases between them. This CDR3 spans 14 amino acids. Germline CDR1 reads SGHRS; CDR2 reads YFSETQ. CDR3 in DNA: TGCGCCAGCAGCTTGTATCGGGCGTCTGAGGAGCAGTACTTC. It specifies CASSLYRASEEQYF.

The V call is TRBV7-9, the J call TRBJ1-4, with no clear D. The V and J ends lost 5 bases and 5 bases respectively, with 18 bases between them. The germline gives CDR1 SEHNR, CDR2 FQNEAQ (reference sequence). The CDR3 has 16 amino acids. The CDR3 loop is CASSVLEWGLNEKLFF. In DNA, the CDR3 is TGTGCCAGCAGCGTTCTCGAGTGGGGATTAAATGAAAAACTGTTTTTT.

The chain links TRBV5-1 to TRBJ2-1; 15 positions match TRBD2. V was clipped by 4 bases and J by 5 bases; unmatched bases: 10. The germline CDR1 and CDR2 sequences are SGHRS and YFSETQ. The CDR3 has 18 residues. The CDR3 here is CASSLGLAGGLWDNEQFF. CDR3 nucleotide sequence: TGCGCCAGCAGCCTGGGACTAGCGGGGGGTTTGTGGGACAATGAGCAGTTCTTC.